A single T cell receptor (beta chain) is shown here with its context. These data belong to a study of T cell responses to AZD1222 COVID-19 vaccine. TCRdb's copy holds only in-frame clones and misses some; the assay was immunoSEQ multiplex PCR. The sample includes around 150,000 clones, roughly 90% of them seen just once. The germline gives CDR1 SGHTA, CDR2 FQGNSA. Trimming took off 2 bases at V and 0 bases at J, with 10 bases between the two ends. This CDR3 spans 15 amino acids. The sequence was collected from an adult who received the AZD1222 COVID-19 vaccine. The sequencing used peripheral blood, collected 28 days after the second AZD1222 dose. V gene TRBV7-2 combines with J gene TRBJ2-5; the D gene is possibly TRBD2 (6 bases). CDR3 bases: TGTGCCAGCAGCTTACTAGGGGACTACCAAGAGACCCAGTACTTC. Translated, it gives CASSLLGDYQETQYF.